This TCR beta chain was obtained from a study of cytomegalovirus exposure and HLA in healthy donors. Study-level findings and limits: No immune exposure information besides CMV serostatus was available.

The germline CDR1 and CDR2 sequences are SNHLY and FYNNEI. With 9 bases removed from V and 11 bases from J, the gap between germline ends came to 16 bases. The length of the CDR3 is 11 residues. Vbeta (60) and Jbeta (13) primers were used in the PCR. Profiling relied on immunoSEQ multiplex PCR, and the TCRdb table lists in-frame clones only, not all of them. The table shows 150,000 to 200,000 clones, with 65% to 80% occurring only once. A word on this clone: What it recognizes is unknown.

The material sequenced was PBMCs. The V call is TRBV2, the J call TRBJ1-1; D is possibly TRBD1 (6 bases). This TCR was recovered from a woman aged 25-40 years in good health and CMV-seronegative. The CDR3 DNA reads TGTGCCAGTGAGGGGGGGGTTTGGGCTTTCTTT. Translation: CASEGGVWAFF. Together with reference TRBV2 and TRBJ1-1, the CDR3 gives the full variable domain: EPEVTQTPSHQVTQMGQEVILRCVPISNHLYFYWYRQILGQKVEFLVSFYNNEISEKSEIFDDQFSVERPDGSNFTLKIRSTKLEDSAMYFCASEGGVWAFFGQGTRLTVV.